What follows describes a single T cell receptor beta chain. What it recognizes is unknown. This could be a read error, since a much larger clone is one nucleotide away. This CDR3 comprises 16 residues. Germline CDR1 is SGHNT and CDR2 is YYREEE (reference sequence). The record originates from a study of T-cell reconstitution after alpha-beta-depleted transplantation in children. Using unique molecular identifiers, the investigators prepared the TCRbeta library. MiXCR, applied by TCRdb to the PCR reads, yields one record per CDR3 protein. The sample consists of approximately 500,000 distinct CDR3 sequences, about 10% of them appearing once. Study conclusions and caveats: Expanded graft clones, several hundred of them, were reportedly the source of alpha-beta T cells about two months after transplant. T-cell counts and diversity at one year post-transplant came mainly from newly produced T cells. After transplant, high TCRbeta diversity at day 60 in some patients arose from surviving recipient T cells and thymic progenitors.

This specimen was PBMCs, taken before TCRalphabeta/CD19-depleted stem cell transplant. The rearrangement uses TRBV5-4 and TRBJ2-7; 10 bases agree with TRBD2. This sequence was found in a child aged 2 to 10 with inherited bone marrow failure, due to receive a stem cell transplant. In DNA, the CDR3 is TGTGCCAGCAGCTTCAGGACCGGGACTAGCGCCTACGACCAGTACTTC. It is translated as CASSFRTGTSAYDQYF.